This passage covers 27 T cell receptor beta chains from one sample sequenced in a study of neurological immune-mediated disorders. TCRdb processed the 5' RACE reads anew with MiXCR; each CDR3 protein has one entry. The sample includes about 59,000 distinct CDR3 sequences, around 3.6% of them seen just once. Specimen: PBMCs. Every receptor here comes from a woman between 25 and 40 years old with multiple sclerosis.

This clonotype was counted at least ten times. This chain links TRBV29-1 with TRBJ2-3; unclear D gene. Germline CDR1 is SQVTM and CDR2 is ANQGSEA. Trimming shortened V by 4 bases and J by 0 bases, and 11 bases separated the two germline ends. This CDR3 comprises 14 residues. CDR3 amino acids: CSVGDGSSTDTQYF. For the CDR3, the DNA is TGCAGCGTTGGAGACGGGTCTAGCACAGATACGCAGTATTTT.

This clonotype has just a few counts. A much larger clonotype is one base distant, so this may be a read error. Here the CDR3 DNA reads TGTGCCAGCAGTTCTACGAGGGTTTCACCCCTCAACTTT. Translated: CASSSTRVSPLNF. The gene calls are TRBV11-2 and TRBJ1-6; no reliable D call. This CDR3 spans 13 amino acids. Germline V gene data show CDR1 as SGHAT and CDR2 as FQNNGV. The variable domain in full, with the rest retrieved from reference TRBV11-2 and TRBJ1-6, is EAGVAQSPRYKIIEKRQSVAFWCNPISGHATLYWYQQILGQGPKLLIQFQNNGVVDDSQLPKDRFSAERLKGVDSTLKIQPAKLEDSAVYLCASSSTRVSPLNFGNGTRLTVT.

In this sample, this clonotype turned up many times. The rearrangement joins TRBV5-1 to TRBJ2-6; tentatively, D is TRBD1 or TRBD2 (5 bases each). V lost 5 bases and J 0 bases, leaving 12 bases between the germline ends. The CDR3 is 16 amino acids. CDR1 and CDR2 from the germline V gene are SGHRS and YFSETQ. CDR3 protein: CASSPRGSSGANVLTF. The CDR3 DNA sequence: TGCGCCAGCAGTCCGAGGGGTAGCTCTGGGGCCAACGTCCTGACTTTC.

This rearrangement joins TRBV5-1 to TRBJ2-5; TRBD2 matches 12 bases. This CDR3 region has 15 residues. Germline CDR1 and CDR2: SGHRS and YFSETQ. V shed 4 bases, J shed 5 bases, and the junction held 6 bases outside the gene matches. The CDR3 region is CASSPLAGGPETQYF. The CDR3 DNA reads TGCGCCAGCAGCCCACTAGCGGGAGGTCCGGAGACCCAGTACTTC. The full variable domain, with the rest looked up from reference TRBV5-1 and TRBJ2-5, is KAGVTQTPRYLIKTRGQQVTLSCSPISGHRSVSWYQQTPGQGLQFLFEYFSETQRNKGNFPGRFSGRQFSNSRSEMNVSTLELGDSALYLCASSPLAGGPETQYFGPGTRLLVL.

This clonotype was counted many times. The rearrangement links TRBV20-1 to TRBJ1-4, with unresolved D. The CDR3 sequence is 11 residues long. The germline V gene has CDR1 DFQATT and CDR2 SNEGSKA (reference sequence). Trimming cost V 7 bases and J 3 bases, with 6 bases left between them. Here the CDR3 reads CSVGANEKLFF. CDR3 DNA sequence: TGCAGTGTTGGCGCTAATGAAAAACTGTTTTTT.

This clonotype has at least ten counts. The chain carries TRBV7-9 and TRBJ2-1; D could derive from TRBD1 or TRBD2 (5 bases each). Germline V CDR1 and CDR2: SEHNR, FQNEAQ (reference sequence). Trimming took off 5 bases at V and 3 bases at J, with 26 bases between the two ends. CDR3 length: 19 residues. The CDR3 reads CASSPSELSGQGHYNEQFF. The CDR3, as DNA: TGTGCCAGCAGCCCCTCGGAGTTATCGGGGCAGGGTCACTACAATGAGCAGTTCTTC.

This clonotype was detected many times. CDR3 residues: CASSLAGLTGELFF. The CDR3 bases are TGCGCCAGCAGCCTAGCGGGACTCACCGGGGAGCTGTTTTTT. The gene calls are TRBV5-1 and TRBJ2-2, with 9 nucleotides matching TRBD2. V trimming: 4 bases; J trimming: 4 bases; junction bases outside the gene matches: 2. This CDR3 has 14 amino acids. Germline V gives CDR1 SGHRS, CDR2 YFSETQ.

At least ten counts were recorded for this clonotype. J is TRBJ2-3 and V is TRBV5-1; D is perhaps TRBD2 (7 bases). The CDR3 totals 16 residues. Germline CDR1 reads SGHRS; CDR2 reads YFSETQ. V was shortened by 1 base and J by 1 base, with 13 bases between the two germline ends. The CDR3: CASSLQSGGRTDTQYF. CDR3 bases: TGCGCCAGCAGCTTGCAGTCGGGGGGCCGCACAGATACGCAGTATTTT.

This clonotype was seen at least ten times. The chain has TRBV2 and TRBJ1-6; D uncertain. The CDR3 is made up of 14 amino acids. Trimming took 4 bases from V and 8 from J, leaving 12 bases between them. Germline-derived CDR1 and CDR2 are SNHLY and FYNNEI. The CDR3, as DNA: TGTGCCAGCAGTGTCCTCCGGGTGGATTCACCCCTCCACTTT. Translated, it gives CASSVLRVDSPLHF.

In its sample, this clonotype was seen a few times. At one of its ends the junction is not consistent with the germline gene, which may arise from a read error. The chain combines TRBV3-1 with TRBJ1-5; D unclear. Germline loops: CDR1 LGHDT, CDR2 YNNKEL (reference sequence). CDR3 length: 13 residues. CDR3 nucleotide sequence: TGTGCCAGCAGCCAAGACGGGAAACAGCCCCAGAATTTT. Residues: CASSQDGKQPQNF.

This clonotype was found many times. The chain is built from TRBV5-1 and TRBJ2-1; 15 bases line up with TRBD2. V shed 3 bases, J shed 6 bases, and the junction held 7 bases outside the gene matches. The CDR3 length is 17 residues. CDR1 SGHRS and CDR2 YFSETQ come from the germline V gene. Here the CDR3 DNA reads TGCGCCAGCAGCTATGGACTAGCGGGGGGGCCGAGCAATGAGCAGTTCTTC. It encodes CASSYGLAGGPSNEQFF. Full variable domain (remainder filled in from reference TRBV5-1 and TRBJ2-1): KAGVTQTPRYLIKTRGQQVTLSCSPISGHRSVSWYQQTPGQGLQFLFEYFSETQRNKGNFPGRFSGRQFSNSRSEMNVSTLELGDSALYLCASSYGLAGGPSNEQFFGPGTRLTVL.

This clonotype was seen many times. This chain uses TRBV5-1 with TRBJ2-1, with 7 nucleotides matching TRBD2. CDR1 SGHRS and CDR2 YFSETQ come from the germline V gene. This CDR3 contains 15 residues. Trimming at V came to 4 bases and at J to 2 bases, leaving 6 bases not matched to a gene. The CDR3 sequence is CASSVAGEPYNEQFF. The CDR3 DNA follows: TGCGCCAGCAGCGTGGCGGGGGAACCCTACAATGAGCAGTTCTTC.

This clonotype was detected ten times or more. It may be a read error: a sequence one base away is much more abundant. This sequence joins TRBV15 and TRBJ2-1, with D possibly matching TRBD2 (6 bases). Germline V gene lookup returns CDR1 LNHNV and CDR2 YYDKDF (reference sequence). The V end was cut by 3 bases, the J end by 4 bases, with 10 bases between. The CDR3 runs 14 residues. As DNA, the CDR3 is TGTGCCACCAGCAGGACTAGAGGATACAATGAGCAGTTCTTC. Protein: CATSRTRGYNEQFF.

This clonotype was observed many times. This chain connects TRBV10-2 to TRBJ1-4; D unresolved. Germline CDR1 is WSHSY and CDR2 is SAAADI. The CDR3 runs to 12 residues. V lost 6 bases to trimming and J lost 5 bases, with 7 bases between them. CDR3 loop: CASRGQNEKLFF. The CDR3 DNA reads TGCGCCAGCAGGGGTCAAAATGAAAAACTGTTTTTT.

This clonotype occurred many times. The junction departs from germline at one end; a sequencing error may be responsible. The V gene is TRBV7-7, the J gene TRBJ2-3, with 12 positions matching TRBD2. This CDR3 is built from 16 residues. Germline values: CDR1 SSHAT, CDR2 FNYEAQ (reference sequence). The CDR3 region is CASSALAGGSTDTQYF. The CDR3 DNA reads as TGTGCTAGCAGCGCCCTAGCGGGGGGGTCCACAGATACGCAGTATTTT.

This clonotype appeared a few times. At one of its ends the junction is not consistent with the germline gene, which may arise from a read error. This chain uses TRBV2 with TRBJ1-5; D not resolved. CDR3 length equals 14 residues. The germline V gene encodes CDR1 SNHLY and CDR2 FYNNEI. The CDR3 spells CASKAGRANQPQNF. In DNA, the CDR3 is TGTGCCAGCAAGGCTGGCCGAGCTAATCAGCCCCAGAATTTT.

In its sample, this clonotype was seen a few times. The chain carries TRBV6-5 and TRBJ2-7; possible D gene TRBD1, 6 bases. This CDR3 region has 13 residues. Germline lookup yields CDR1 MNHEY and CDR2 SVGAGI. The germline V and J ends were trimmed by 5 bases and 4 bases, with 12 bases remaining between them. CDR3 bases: TGTGCCAGCAGTGCCCCAGGGGTTTACGAGCAGTACTTC. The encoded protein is CASSAPGVYEQYF.

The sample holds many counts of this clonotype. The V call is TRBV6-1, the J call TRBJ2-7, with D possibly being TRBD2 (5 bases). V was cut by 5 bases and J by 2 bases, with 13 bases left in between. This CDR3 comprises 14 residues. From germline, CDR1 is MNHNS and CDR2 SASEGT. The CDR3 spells CASSKQDYPYEQYF. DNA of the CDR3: TGTGCCAGCAGTAAACAAGACTACCCCTACGAGCAGTACTTC.

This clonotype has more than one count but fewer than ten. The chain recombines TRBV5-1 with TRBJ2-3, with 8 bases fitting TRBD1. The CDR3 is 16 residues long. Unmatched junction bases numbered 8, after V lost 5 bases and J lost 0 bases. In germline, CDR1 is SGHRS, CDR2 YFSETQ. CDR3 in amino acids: CASRDRVKLSTDTQYF. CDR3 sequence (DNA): TGCGCCAGCAGGGACAGGGTTAAGTTAAGCACAGATACGCAGTATTTT.

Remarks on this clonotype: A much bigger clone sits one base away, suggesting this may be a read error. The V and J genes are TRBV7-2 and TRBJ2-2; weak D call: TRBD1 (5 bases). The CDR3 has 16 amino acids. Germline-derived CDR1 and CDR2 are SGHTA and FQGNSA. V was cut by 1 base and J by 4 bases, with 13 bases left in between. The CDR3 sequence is CASSLVRVNGTGELFF. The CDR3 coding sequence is TGTGCCAGCAGCTTAGTCAGGGTAAACGGCACCGGGGAGCTGTTTTTT. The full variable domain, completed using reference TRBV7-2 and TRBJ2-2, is GAGVSQSPSNKVTEKGKDVELRCDPISGHTALYWYRQSLGQGLEFLIYFQGNSAPDKSGLPSDRFSAERTGGSVSTLTIQRTQQEDSAVYLCASSLVRVNGTGELFFGEGSRLTVL.

CDR3 protein: CASSFETTSTDTQYF. The CDR3, as DNA: TGTGCCAGCAGTTTCGAGACTACAAGCACAGATACGCAGTATTTT. This chain connects TRBV28 to TRBJ2-3; weak D call: TRBD2 (5 bases). Trimming took off 3 bases at V and 0 bases at J, with 10 bases between the two ends. The CDR3 is made up of 15 amino acids. Germline CDR1 and CDR2: MDHEN and SYDVKM. Complete variable domain (other parts from reference TRBV28 and TRBJ2-3): DVKVTQSSRYLVKRTGEKVFLECVQDMDHENMFWYRQDPGLGLRLIYFSYDVKMKEKGDIPEGYSVSREKKERFSLILESASTNQTSMYLCASSFETTSTDTQYFGPGTRLTVL.

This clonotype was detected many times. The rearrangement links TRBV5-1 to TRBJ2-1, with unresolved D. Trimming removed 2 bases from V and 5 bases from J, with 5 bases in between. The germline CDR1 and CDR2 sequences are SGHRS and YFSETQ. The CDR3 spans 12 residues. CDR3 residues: CASSFGHNEQFF. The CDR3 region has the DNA TGCGCCAGCAGCTTCGGACACAATGAGCAGTTCTTC.

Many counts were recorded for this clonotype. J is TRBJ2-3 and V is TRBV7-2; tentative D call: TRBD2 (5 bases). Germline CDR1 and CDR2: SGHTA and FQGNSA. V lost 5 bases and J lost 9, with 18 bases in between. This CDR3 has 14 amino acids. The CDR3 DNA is TGTGCCAGCAGCCCCCCGGGAACTCGATTGACGCAGTATTTT. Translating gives CASSPPGTRLTQYF.

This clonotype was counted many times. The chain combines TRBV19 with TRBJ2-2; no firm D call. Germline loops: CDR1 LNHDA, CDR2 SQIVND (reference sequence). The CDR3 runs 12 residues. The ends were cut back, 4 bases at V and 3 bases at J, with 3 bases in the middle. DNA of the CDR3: TGTGCCAGTAGTAAGGACACCGGGGAGCTGTTTTTT. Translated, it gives CASSKDTGELFF.

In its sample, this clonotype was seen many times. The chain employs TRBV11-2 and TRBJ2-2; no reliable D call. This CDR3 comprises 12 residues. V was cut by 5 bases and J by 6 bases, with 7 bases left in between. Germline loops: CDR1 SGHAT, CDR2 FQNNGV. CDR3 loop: CASSPLPGELFF. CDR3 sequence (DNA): TGTGCCAGCAGCCCTTTACCCGGGGAGCTGTTTTTT.

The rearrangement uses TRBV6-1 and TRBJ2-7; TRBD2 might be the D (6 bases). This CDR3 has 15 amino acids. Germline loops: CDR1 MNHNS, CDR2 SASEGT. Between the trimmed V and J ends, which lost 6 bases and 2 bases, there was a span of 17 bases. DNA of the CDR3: TGTGCCAGCAGGGTACGGGCGGGGACGACCTACGAGCAGTACTTC. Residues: CASRVRAGTTYEQYF.

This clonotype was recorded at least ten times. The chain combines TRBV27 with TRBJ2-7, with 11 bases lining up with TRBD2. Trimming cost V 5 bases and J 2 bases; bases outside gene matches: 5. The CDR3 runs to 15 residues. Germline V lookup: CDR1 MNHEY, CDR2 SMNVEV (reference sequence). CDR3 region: CASSLIAGGPYEQYF. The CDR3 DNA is TGTGCCAGCAGTCTCATAGCGGGAGGGCCCTACGAGCAGTACTTC.